The T cell receptor (beta chain) under discussion was sequenced for a study of cytomegalovirus exposure and HLA in healthy donors. In the case of this clone: Its antigen is currently unknown.

The germline V gene has CDR1 SGHVS and CDR2 FQNEAQ. The CDR3 loop spans 16 amino acids. V lost 1 base to trimming and J lost 3 bases; unmatched junction nucleotides: 3. The PCR used 60 Vbeta and 13 Jbeta primers. Produced via immunoSEQ multiplex PCR; TCRdb's table is partial and in-frame only. The table shows over 100,000 clones, with about two thirds occurring only once. Donors showed nominal health when sampled, although they likely had unrecorded immune exposures. Study-level points and caveats: A further, later analysis showed that HLA-associated TCR beta chains (compared with equally common others) were more clonally expanded.

The sequencing input was PBMCs. The receptor comes from a woman aged 40 to 55 in good health and CMV-seronegative. The chain links TRBV7-8 to TRBJ2-2; 9 bases are shared with TRBD2. In DNA form, the CDR3 reads TGTGCCAGCAGCTTAGAGCGACTAGCGGACACCGGGGAGCTGTTTTTT. This codes for CASSLERLADTGELFF.